The present entry profiles one T cell receptor beta chain with its context. Its antigen is not yet known. Within one base of it there is no much larger clone, and no base qualities were kept. These data are taken from a study of PD-L1 blockade in urothelial cancer (dated by TCRdb to about 2017). Broadly, across the study: Therapy was started in the mid-2010s for all patients, and atezolizumab 1,200 mg was administered intravenously every 3 weeks. About nine tenths of the roughly 29 patients were identified as males with urothelial cancer of bladder origin, and a prior smoking history was reported by 18 of 29 patients. Pretreatment blood TCR-seq was available for 27 to 30 patients, at least one posttreatment blood collection was obtained for around 25 patients, and tumor TCR-seq was available for around 25 patients. In the same patients, pretreatment tumors underwent whole exome sequencing and RNA sequencing in addition to TCR sequencing. An exploratory multi-omic analysis was conducted of the somatic, immune and clinical correlates of response to PD-L1 blockade with atezolizumab in urothelial cancer. Blood samples were analyzed at two time points: 3 weeks after treatment start (second dose) and 6 weeks after treatment start. Pretreatment tumor samples, along with matched peripheral blood collected serially before and after atezolizumab treatment, underwent TCR sequencing. Blood samples gave median yields of around 150,000 T cells and 82,636 unique TCRs, along with a median clonality of around 0.08. Patients had an ECOG performance status of 0 or 1 and had received between 0 and 3 prior chemotherapy regimens. Under 10 patients reached durable clinical benefit, while 20 patients did not. Durable clinical benefit meant progression-free survival longer than 6 months, and TCR features were also tested against progression-free and overall survival.

This specimen's time point label, per the study, means: pretreatment peripheral blood. The cohort comprised 25 to 30 patients with locally advanced or metastatic urothelial carcinoma treated at Memorial Sloan Kettering on a trial protocol. Peripheral blood mononuclear cells were collected pretreatment and during treatment, with between 1 and 8 total time points per patient. The Qiagen DNeasy Blood extraction kit was used to purify genomic DNA from total PBMCs and tumor samples. Collected pretreatment and during treatment, PBMCs were isolated and stored as previously described. What the research found in general, with its limitations: Improved progression-free and overall survival was found to be associated with pretreatment peripheral blood TCR clonality below the median. Because of the small sample size (n ≈ 30) and the many exploratory analyses performed, the results are intended to be regarded as hypothesis-generating. Greater expansion of tumor-associated TCR clones in peripheral blood 3 weeks after the start of treatment was observed in patients with durable benefit (n of about 22, p = 0.022).

Synthetic TCR analog templates were spiked into each PCR to estimate absolute template abundance from read counts. The immunoSEQ assay used bias-controlled V and J gene primers to amplify TCRbeta CDR3 regions from genomic DNA. Sequencing of rearranged TCRbeta segments was performed at approximately 20X coverage. In the original analysis: Sequencing errors were corrected by clustering, and CDR3s were annotated against IMGT so that V, D and J genes could be assigned. Downstream analyses used only productive TCRbeta rearrangements, leaving out any out-of-frame or stop-codon sequences. To compute clonality, Shannon entropy was normalized by the log of the number of unique productive sequences and then subtracted from one. Fisher's exact test with Benjamini-Hochberg correction, using a cutoff of adjusted p below 0.01, was how clones that differed between time points or between blood and tumor were identified. TCRdb carries this immuneACCESS record with in-frame sequences only. Its versions omit some clonotypes, under half of them owing to an unresolved V gene in the studies checked, with the rest unexplained. Clone size and V and J calls were adopted from that table, with D and trimming inferred from the DNA. In this sample the table shows 84,000 or so clones, around 85% of which occur a single time. Together, the top ten hold around 15% of the sample.

From its cysteine to its phenylalanine, the CDR3 spans 15 amino acids. Only CDR3 DNA is held: 45 bases, read in frame from base 1. Trimming accounts for 0 bases at V and 1 base at J, while the number of junction bases matched to no gene is 1. From the germline V gene, CDR1 is KGHSH and CDR2 is LQKENI. This material consisted of PBMCs, taken around atezolizumab (anti-PD-L1) treatment. The receptor was isolated from a man between 60 and 70 years old with urothelial cancer. This chain joins TRBV18 to TRBJ2-7, and 9 bases in between align with TRBD1. In nucleotide form, the sequence is TGTGCCAGCTCACCACCCGGGACAGGGTCCTACGAGCAGTACTTC. This translates into CASSPPGTGSYEQYF.